This TCR beta chain was observed in a study of early T cells in non-severe SARS-CoV-2 infection. There are a few counts of this clonotype. This CDR3 comprises 14 residues. V gave up 5 bases and J gave up 4 bases, with 14 bases separating them. CDR1 and CDR2 (germline): MNHEY, SMNVEV (reference sequence). TCRdb ran MiXCR on the 5' RACE reads and lists one entry per CDR3 protein. The table shows 55,000 to 75,000 distinct CDR3 sequences, with 5.5% to 7% occurring only once. The input for sequencing was whole blood, taken at baseline. The V call is TRBV27, the J call TRBJ1-2, with a tentative D call TRBD1 (6 bases). The TCR was taken from an adult who was a healthcare worker with PCR-confirmed SARS-CoV-2 infection or an uninfected control (not recorded which). The CDR3 loop reads CASSPGQLAYGYTF. The CDR3, as DNA: TGTGCCAGCAGTCCCGGACAGTTGGCCTATGGCTACACCTTC.